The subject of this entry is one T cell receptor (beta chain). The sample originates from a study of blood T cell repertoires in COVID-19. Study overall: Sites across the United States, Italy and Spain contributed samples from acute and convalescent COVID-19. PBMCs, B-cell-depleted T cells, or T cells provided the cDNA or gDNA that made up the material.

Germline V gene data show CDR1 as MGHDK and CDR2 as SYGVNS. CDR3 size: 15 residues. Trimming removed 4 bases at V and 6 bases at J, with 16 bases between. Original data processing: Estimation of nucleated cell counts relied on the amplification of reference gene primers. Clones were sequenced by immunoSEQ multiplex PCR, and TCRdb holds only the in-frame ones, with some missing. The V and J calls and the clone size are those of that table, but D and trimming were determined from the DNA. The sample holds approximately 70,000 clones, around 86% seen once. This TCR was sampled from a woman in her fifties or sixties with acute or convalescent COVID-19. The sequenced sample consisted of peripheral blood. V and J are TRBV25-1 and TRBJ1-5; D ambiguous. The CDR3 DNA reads TGTGCCAGCAGTGGCCCCGGGAGTGGGAGTCAGCCCCAGCATTTT. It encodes CASSGPGSGSQPQHF.